One sample yielded the 19 T cell receptor beta chains listed below, sequenced in a study of cytomegalovirus exposure and HLA in healthy donors. Primers for the PCR totalled 60 Vbeta and 13 Jbeta. The method was immunoSEQ multiplex PCR; TCRdb's version includes in-frame clones alone and lacks a portion of them. The repertoire consists of approximately 120,000 clones, with 17% occurring once and the leading ten covering 2.9%. Sequencing was performed on PBMCs. These receptors came from a female donor in good health and CMV-seropositive.

The chain links TRBV15 to TRBJ2-2, with a possible D match to TRBD1 (6 bases). Germline V lookup: CDR1 LNHNV, CDR2 YYDKDF (reference sequence). The CDR3 is 16 amino acids. V lost 3 bases to trimming and J lost 0 bases, with 11 bases between them. The CDR3 is CATSRYRATNTGELFF. CDR3 DNA sequence: TGTGCCACCAGCAGGTACAGGGCTACGAACACCGGGGAGCTGTTTTTT.

This clone appeared a few times. This chain connects TRBV4-3 to TRBJ1-5; the D gene is possibly TRBD1 (5 bases). The V gene lost 4 bases and the J gene lost 4 bases, with 8 bases spanning the gap. Germline assignment: CDR1 LGHNA and CDR2 YSLEER. The CDR3 totals 13 residues. The CDR3 sequence: CASSRRVNQPQHF. The CDR3 nucleotides are TGCGCCAGCAGCCGCAGGGTGAATCAGCCCCAGCATTTT.

The V and J genes are TRBV10-2 and TRBJ2-3; the match to TRBD2 covers 9 bases. CDR1 is WSHSY and CDR2 is SAAADI in the germline V gene. Trimming removed 6 bases from V and 1 base from J; junction bases left unmatched: 17. The CDR3 loop spans 19 amino acids. The CDR3 loop is CASRPPWAGGRQGTDTQYF. The CDR3 nucleotides are TGCGCCAGCAGACCCCCTTGGGCGGGAGGGCGGCAGGGCACAGATACGCAGTATTTT.

This clone was counted only a few times. The chain couples TRBV7-9 to TRBJ2-5; tentative D call: TRBD1 (6 bases). Germline V gene lookup returns CDR1 SEHNR and CDR2 FQNEAQ (reference sequence). Trimming removed 1 base from V and 0 bases from J, with 6 bases in between. The CDR3 is 14 residues long. In nucleotides, the CDR3 is TGTGCCAGCAGCTTAGGGGGGCACCAAGAGACCCAGTACTTC. Translated: CASSLGGHQETQYF.

The chain combines TRBV5-1 with TRBJ2-5, with TRBD2 identical over 7 bases. The CDR3 is made up of 15 amino acids. CDR1 SGHRS and CDR2 YFSETQ come from the germline V gene. Trimming removed 0 bases from V and 3 bases from J; junction bases left unmatched: 5. This chain's CDR3 is CASSLVVGGEETQYF. CDR3 in DNA: TGCGCCAGCAGCTTGGTCGTTGGGGGGGAAGAGACCCAGTACTTC.

This clone occurred a few times. Written as DNA, the CDR3 is TGCGCCAGCAGCCAAGAAGAAGGGGACAGGAATGAAAAACTGTTTTTT. It codes for CASSQEEGDRNEKLFF. The chain uses TRBV4-1 and TRBJ1-4; 8 nucleotides line up with TRBD1. The V and J ends lost 0 bases and 5 bases, in that order; junction bases with no gene match: 5. The CDR3 contains 16 residues. CDR1 is MGHRA and CDR2 is YSYEKL in the germline V gene.

The V and J genes are TRBV7-8 and TRBJ2-1; no clear D gene. Germline V gene data show CDR1 as SGHVS and CDR2 as FQNEAQ. The germline V and J ends were trimmed by 8 bases and 4 bases, with 6 bases remaining between them. The CDR3 contains 11 residues. CDR3 region: CASSEYNEQFF. CDR3 bases: TGTGCCAGCTCTGAGTACAATGAGCAGTTCTTC.

The V call is TRBV6-6, the J call TRBJ2-7; D possibly corresponds to TRBD1 (6 bases). Germline loops: CDR1 MNHNY, CDR2 SVGAGI (reference sequence). Trimming took off 0 bases at V and 2 bases at J, with 11 bases between the two ends. This CDR3 contains 15 residues. CDR3 nucleotide sequence: TGTGCCAGCAGTTACTCGACGGCAGGGGCCTACGAGCAGTACTTC. Its translation is CASSYSTAGAYEQYF.

J is TRBJ1-2 and V is TRBV4-1, with 8 positions matching TRBD1. This CDR3 comprises 15 residues. With 0 bases clipped from V and 4 bases from J, the junction kept 4 bases outside the gene matches. Germline V gives CDR1 MGHRA, CDR2 YSYEKL. CDR3 sequence reads: CASSQEGTGPYGYTF. Here the CDR3 DNA reads TGCGCCAGCAGCCAAGAGGGGACAGGCCCCTATGGCTACACCTTC.

This clone was counted a few times. The chain is built from TRBV25-1 and TRBJ2-6, with unresolved D. CDR1 and CDR2 from the germline V gene are MGHDK and SYGVNS. CDR3 size: 17 residues. Trimming stripped 4 bases from V and 0 bases from J, with 13 bases between. The CDR3 DNA reads TGTGCCAGCAGTGGCCGGGTCCTATTCTCTGGGGCCAACGTCCTGACTTTC. It is translated as CASSGRVLFSGANVLTF.

This clone was seen more than once but under ten times. The chain joins TRBV4-1 to TRBJ2-5; a possible D gene is TRBD2 (5 bases). With 3 bases removed from V and 4 bases from J, the gap between germline ends came to 24 bases. This CDR3 has 18 amino acids. Germline V gives CDR1 MGHRA, CDR2 YSYEKL. CDR3 nucleotide sequence: TGCGCCAGCAGCCATCCCCGGGGTCGGGCGGGCCCCGGAGAGACCCAGTACTTC. Translated, it gives CASSHPRGRAGPGETQYF.

In its sample, this clone was seen a few times. The V gene is TRBV7-2, the J gene TRBJ1-2; 9 positions match TRBD1. Germline CDR1 and CDR2: SGHTA and FQGNSA. Trimming removed 5 bases from V and 7 bases from J; junction bases left unmatched: 5. The CDR3 totals 13 residues. The DNA for the CDR3 is TGTGCCAGCAGCAACAGGGGGCGCGGTGGCTACACCTTC. Residues: CASSNRGRGGYTF.

V and J are TRBV21-1 and TRBJ2-4; the table's D call of TRBD1 was not tested on the DNA. TRBV21-1 is reported as a pseudogene. This CDR3 spans 16 amino acids. CDR3 sequence reads: CASSKEGDRQKNIQYF. CDR3 coding DNA: TGTGCCAGCAGCAAAGAGGGGGACAGACAGAAAAACATTCAGTACTTC.

J is TRBJ2-7 and V is TRBV18, with 7 bases matching TRBD2. The CDR3 is 14 amino acids. CDR1 is KGHSH and CDR2 is LQKENI in the germline V gene. V dropped 3 bases and J dropped 3; count of bases not matched to a gene: 5. CDR3 region: CASSPGLADYEQYF. The CDR3 nucleotides read TGTGCCAGCTCACCTGGTCTAGCGGACTACGAGCAGTACTTC. The full variable domain, rest sourced from reference TRBV18 and TRBJ2-7, is NAGVMQNPRHLVRRRGQEARLRCSPMKGHSHVYWYRQLPEEGLKFMVYLQKENIIDESGMPKERFSAEFPKEGPSILRIQQVVRGDSAAYFCASSPGLADYEQYFGPGTRLTVT.

This clone was picked up a small number of times. The V and J genes are TRBV7-2 and TRBJ1-2; D possibly corresponds to TRBD1 (5 bases). The CDR3 consists of 17 residues. Germline V gene lookup returns CDR1 SGHTA and CDR2 FQGNSA. V was trimmed by 0 bases and J by 4 bases, leaving 18 bases between them. The CDR3 DNA reads TGTGCCAGCAGCTTAGCTGGGGGGGACGGCGATGTCTATGGCTACACCTTC. Protein sequence: CASSLAGGDGDVYGYTF.

The rearrangement uses TRBV19 and TRBJ1-5; 7 bases line up with TRBD1. The V gene end was trimmed by 2 bases and the J gene end by 2 bases; junction bases not matched to a gene: 3. This CDR3 has 15 residues. The germline V gene has CDR1 LNHDA and CDR2 SQIVND (reference sequence). The CDR3 region has the DNA TGTGCCAGTAGTATAACAGGGGTTCGCAATCAGCCCCAGCATTTT. As protein: CASSITGVRNQPQHF. Complete variable domain (other parts from reference TRBV19 and TRBJ1-5): DGGITQSPKYLFRKEGQNVTLSCEQNLNHDAMYWYRQDPGQGLRLIYYSQIVNDFQKGDIAEGYSVSREKKESFPLTVTSAQKNPTAFYLCASSITGVRNQPQHFGDGTRLSIL.

This clone appeared many times. The chain carries TRBV6-5 and TRBJ1-5; D not certain. The ends were cut back, 4 bases at V and 2 bases at J, with 9 bases in the middle. CDR1 is MNHEY and CDR2 is SVGAGI in the germline V gene. The CDR3 runs to 14 residues. The CDR3 nucleotides read TGTGCCAGCAGTTTGACCGGGGGCAATCAGCCCCAGCATTTT. It encodes CASSLTGGNQPQHF.

A few counts support this clone. The chain couples TRBV5-1 to TRBJ2-5, with D perhaps TRBD1 (6 bases). The better agreement between TRBJ2-7 and the DNA end casts doubt on the J call. The CDR3 has 14 amino acids. CDR1 SGHRS and CDR2 YFSETQ come from the germline V gene. CDR3 protein: CASSFTGTSYEQYF. In nucleotides, the CDR3 is TGCGCCAGCAGCTTTACAGGGACCTCCTACGAGCAGTACTTC.

The CDR3 nucleotides read TGTGCCAGCTCGTTGGACAGGGCGAACGAGCAGTACTTC. It is translated as CASSLDRANEQYF. The chain combines TRBV18 with TRBJ2-7; 8 bases agree with TRBD1. After removal of 6 bases from V and 5 bases from J, the junction contained 6 bases not matched to a gene. The germline V gene encodes CDR1 KGHSH and CDR2 LQKENI. The length of the CDR3 is 13 residues.